Below are 21 T cell receptor beta chains sequenced from a single sample in a study of a mutant IDH1 vaccine in newly diagnosed glioma. Using immunoSEQ multiplex PCR, the repertoire was profiled, and TCRdb retains in-frame clones only, with some absent. The sample consists of under 150,000 clones, about four fifths of them appearing once. Their target antigens are unknown. Time point specified: week 11, during vaccination. Every vaccine dose comprised 300 ug of mutant IDH1 20-mer peptide plus topical imiquimod. The starting material was PBMCs, obtained from a glioma patient whose treatment included an IDH1 peptide vaccine. The origin of the receptors is a man in his forties or fifties with glioma.

This chain's CDR3 is CASSYSWDSSTGEQYF. Written as DNA, the CDR3 is TGTGCCAGCAGTTACAGTTGGGACTCTTCTACGGGCGAGCAGTACTTC. The V call is TRBV6-5, the J call TRBJ2-7; D may be TRBD2 (6 bases). This CDR3 contains 16 residues. V gave up 2 bases and J gave up 6 bases, with 20 bases separating them. Germline V gene sequence: CDR1 MNHEY, CDR2 SVGAGI.

The chain carries TRBV6-5 and TRBJ1-5; D gene unclear. CDR3 size: 13 residues. Trimming cost V 0 bases and J 7 bases, with 7 bases left between them. Germline lookup yields CDR1 MNHEY and CDR2 SVGAGI. The CDR3: CASSYSGRQPQHF. The CDR3 DNA follows: TGTGCCAGCAGTTACTCGGGGAGGCAGCCCCAGCATTTT.

This clone was seen just once. The gene calls are TRBV5-4 and TRBJ2-5, with D unclear. V lost 7 bases, J lost 1 base, and 20 bases lay in between. The germline V gene encodes CDR1 SGHNT and CDR2 YYREEE (reference sequence). CDR3 length: 16 amino acids. The CDR3 protein is CASAEVEVVGQETQYF. The CDR3, as DNA: TGTGCCAGCGCAGAAGTTGAGGTAGTTGGCCAAGAGACCCAGTACTTC.

The V call is TRBV7-9, the J call TRBJ2-7, with 13 bases fitting TRBD2. The length of the CDR3 is 15 residues. Germline V gene sequence: CDR1 SEHNR, CDR2 FQNEAQ (reference sequence). V shed 8 bases, J shed 1 base, and the junction held 5 bases outside the gene matches. CDR3 in DNA: TGTGCCAGCGTAGGGACTAGCGGGGTATCCTACGAGCAGTACTTC. Translation: CASVGTSGVSYEQYF. Together with reference TRBV7-9 and TRBJ2-7, the CDR3 gives the full variable domain: DTGVSQNPRHKITKRGQNVTFRCDPISEHNRLYWYRQTLGQGPEFLTYFQNEAQLEKSRLLSDRFSAERPKGSFSTLEIQRTEQGDSAMYLCASVGTSGVSYEQYFGPGTRLTVT.

This clone was found once. V usage is TRBV28 and J usage is TRBJ1-5, with a tentative D call TRBD1 (6 bases). Germline V gene sequence: CDR1 MDHEN, CDR2 SYDVKM. The CDR3 is made up of 16 amino acids. Trimming pared 3 bases from V and 2 bases from J, leaving 14 bases between. DNA of the CDR3: TGTGCCAGCAGTTTGCCACAGGGTCAGGGCAATCAGCCCCAGCATTTT. Protein: CASSLPQGQGNQPQHF.

CDR3: CASSYSLMGSNIQYF. The CDR3 nucleotides read TGTGCCAGCAGTTACTCCTTGATGGGCTCAAACATTCAGTACTTC. V and J are TRBV6-5 and TRBJ2-4; D is ambiguous. V was clipped by 0 bases and J by 6 bases, with 12 bases between them. Germline V gene data show CDR1 as MNHEY and CDR2 as SVGAGI. The CDR3 is made up of 15 amino acids.

The V gene is TRBV6-5, the J gene TRBJ1-2, with a tentative D call TRBD1 (6 bases). V lost 5 bases and J lost 3, with 10 bases in between. CDR1 and CDR2 (germline): MNHEY, SVGAGI. This CDR3 is 13 amino acids long. As DNA, the CDR3 is TGTGCCAGCAGTCCTGGACAGTACTATGGCTACACCTTC. Residues: CASSPGQYYGYTF.

The chain is built from TRBV30 and TRBJ2-2; no firm D call. The germline V gene has CDR1 GTSNPN and CDR2 SVGIG (reference sequence). This CDR3 contains 11 residues. V was clipped by 2 bases and J by 8 bases, with 6 bases between them. The CDR3 loop is CAWSSTGELFF. CDR3 DNA sequence: TGTGCCTGGAGTAGTACTGGGGAGCTGTTTTTT.

The chain combines TRBV10-3 with TRBJ2-7, with TRBD2 matching over 12 bases. The CDR3 is 15 residues long. V lost 3 bases and J lost 4; bases outside the gene matches: 4. Germline V gene lookup returns CDR1 ENHRY and CDR2 SYGVKD. The CDR3: CAISDRTSGEYEQYF. The CDR3 DNA is TGTGCCATCAGTGACCGGACTAGCGGGGAATACGAGCAGTACTTC.

The chain carries TRBV6-6 and TRBJ1-1; perhaps TRBD1 as D (5 bases). Germline V gives CDR1 MNHNY, CDR2 SVGAGI (reference sequence). The CDR3 has 14 residues. V lost 6 bases, J lost 0 bases, and 11 bases lay in between. The CDR3 protein is CASSRGHLNTEAFF. DNA for the CDR3: TGTGCCAGCAGCCGCGGACACCTGAACACTGAAGCTTTCTTT.

V gene TRBV7-2 combines with J gene TRBJ1-1, with a weak D call TRBD1 (5 bases). V was trimmed by 5 bases and J by 3 bases, leaving 16 bases between them. This CDR3 spans 15 amino acids. Germline V gives CDR1 SGHTA, CDR2 FQGNSA. The CDR3 bases are TGTGCCAGCAGCACCCACCGGGGCGGCTACACTGAAGCTTTCTTT. This encodes CASSTHRGGYTEAFF. Full variable domain (rest looked up from reference TRBV7-2 and TRBJ1-1): GAGVSQSPSNKVTEKGKDVELRCDPISGHTALYWYRQSLGQGLEFLIYFQGNSAPDKSGLPSDRFSAERTGGSVSTLTIQRTQQEDSAVYLCASSTHRGGYTEAFFGQGTRLTVV.

This chain connects TRBV7-2 to TRBJ1-4; 9 bases are a match to TRBD1. The CDR3 contains 15 residues. V shed 2 bases and J 5 bases; nucleotides not matched to a gene: 3. The V gene's germline CDR1 is SGHTA and CDR2 FQGNSA. The CDR3 loop reads CASSLTGTGNEKLFF. CDR3 nucleotide sequence: TGTGCCAGCAGCTTAACCGGGACAGGGAATGAAAAACTGTTTTTT. The whole variable domain, remainder taken from reference TRBV7-2 and TRBJ1-4, is GAGVSQSPSNKVTEKGKDVELRCDPISGHTALYWYRQSLGQGLEFLIYFQGNSAPDKSGLPSDRFSAERTGGSVSTLTIQRTQQEDSAVYLCASSLTGTGNEKLFFGSGTQLSVL.

The chain links TRBV10-3 to TRBJ2-1; 7 bases are shared with TRBD1. The germline gives CDR1 ENHRY, CDR2 SYGVKD. The CDR3 has 13 amino acids. V shed 7 bases and J 7 bases; nucleotides not matched to a gene: 7. The CDR3 DNA is TGTGCCATCACTCCGGGACAGCCTAATGAGCAGTTCTTC. This encodes CAITPGQPNEQFF.

This clone was picked up a small number of times. Other nucleotide sequences from this sample produce the same CDR3. This rearrangement joins TRBV6-6 to TRBJ2-7, with unresolved D. Trimming took 4 bases from V and 3 from J, leaving 7 bases between them. This CDR3 is 12 amino acids long. Germline assignment: CDR1 MNHNY and CDR2 SVGAGI (reference sequence). The chain's CDR3 is CASSSSSYEQYF. The DNA for the CDR3 is TGTGCCAGCAGTTCGAGTAGCTACGAGCAGTACTTC.

The rearrangement joins TRBV15 to TRBJ2-5; 11 bases match TRBD1. This CDR3 has 14 residues. The V gene's germline CDR1 is LNHNV and CDR2 YYDKDF (reference sequence). J was trimmed by 10 bases and V by 3 bases; bases with no gene match: 7. The CDR3 coding sequence is TGTGCCACCAGCAGGCCACGGGGACAGGGGGTCCAGTACTTC. Amino acids: CATSRPRGQGVQYF.

The chain combines TRBV28 with TRBJ1-1; 10 nucleotides align to TRBD1. Trimming cost V 2 bases and J 1 base; bases outside gene matches: 1. The CDR3 is made up of 15 amino acids. Per germline, CDR1 MDHEN and CDR2 SYDVKM. The CDR3 loop reads CASSLGDRGNTEAFF. The CDR3 nucleotides read TGTGCCAGCAGTTTAGGGGACAGGGGGAACACTGAAGCTTTCTTT.

This rearrangement joins TRBV5-1 to TRBJ1-5; TRBD1 matches 9 bases. The germline CDR1 and CDR2 sequences are SGHRS and YFSETQ. CDR3 length: 14 residues. Unmatched junction bases numbered 3, after V lost 4 bases and J lost 4 bases. The CDR3 region has the DNA TGCGCCAGCAGCGGGGGGACAGGGAATCAGCCCCAGCATTTT. Protein: CASSGGTGNQPQHF.

V usage is TRBV7-8 and J usage is TRBJ2-5; TRBD2 aligns across 9 bases. The CDR3 length is 16 residues. J gave up 4 bases and V 5 bases, and 11 bases lay outside the gene matches. Germline values: CDR1 SGHVS, CDR2 FQNEAQ. DNA of the CDR3: TGTGCCAGCAGCCTCAGGGCGGGGGGGCCGTCAGAGACCCAGTACTTC. It specifies CASSLRAGGPSETQYF.

The CDR3 reads CAWSLSFSNQPQHF. CDR3 bases: TGTGCCTGGAGTTTGAGTTTTAGCAATCAGCCCCAGCATTTT. V and J are TRBV30 and TRBJ1-5; D remains ambiguous. The V end was cut by 2 bases, the J end by 0 bases, with 8 bases between. Germline CDR1 and CDR2: GTSNPN and SVGIG (reference sequence). This CDR3 is built from 14 residues.

The rearrangement uses TRBV4-1 and TRBJ2-1, with a possible D match to TRBD2 (5 bases). Trimming pared 1 base from V and 7 bases from J, leaving 14 bases between. CDR3 length: 15 amino acids. The germline V gene has CDR1 MGHRA and CDR2 YSYEKL. The DNA for the CDR3 is TGCGCCAGCAGCCAAGGCCTAGTCCGGACTAATGAGCAGTTCTTC. Protein product: CASSQGLVRTNEQFF.

The J gene is TRBJ2-5, the V gene TRBV7-2; no definite D call. Trimming cost V 4 bases and J 5 bases, with 11 bases left between them. Germline assignment: CDR1 SGHTA and CDR2 FQGNSA. The CDR3 loop spans 13 amino acids. The CDR3 region has the DNA TGTGCCAGCAGCTATAGATTAACGGAGACCCAGTACTTC. Amino acids: CASSYRLTETQYF.